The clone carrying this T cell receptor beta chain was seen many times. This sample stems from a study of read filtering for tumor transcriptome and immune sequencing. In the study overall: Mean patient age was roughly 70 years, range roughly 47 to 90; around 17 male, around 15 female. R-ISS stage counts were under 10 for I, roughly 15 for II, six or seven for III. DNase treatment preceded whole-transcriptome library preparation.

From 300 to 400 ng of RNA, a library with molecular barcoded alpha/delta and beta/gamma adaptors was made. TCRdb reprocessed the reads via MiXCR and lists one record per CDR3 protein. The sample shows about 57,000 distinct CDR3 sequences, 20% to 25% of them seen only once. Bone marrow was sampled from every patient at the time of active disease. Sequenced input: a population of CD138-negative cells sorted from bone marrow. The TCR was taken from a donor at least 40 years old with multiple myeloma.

The CDR3 is CASSSGLAGGMQYF. The CDR3 nucleotides read TGTGCCAGCAGTTCCGGACTAGCGGGGGGAATGCAGTATTTT. The V and J genes are TRBV12-3 or TRBV12-4 and TRBJ2-3, with 14 nucleotides matching TRBD2. This CDR3 region has 14 residues. V dropped 4 bases and J dropped 11; count of bases not matched to a gene: 5.